These 13 T cell receptor beta chains came from one sample sequenced in a study of T cell repertoires in cytomegalovirus infection. In TCRdb, the reads were re-called with MiXCR into one record per CDR3 protein. The table shows more than 400,000 distinct CDR3 sequences, with less than 30% occurring only once. The sequenced sample was PBMCs. The receptors derive from a human donor in good health (CMV status not recorded). Some clones in this sample may be carry-over from other donors' samples.

This clonotype was detected many times. The chain links TRBV7-2 to TRBJ2-7; D unclear. The germline V gene encodes CDR1 SGHTA and CDR2 FQGNSA. V lost 1 base and J lost 5, with 18 bases in between. The CDR3 has 16 residues. The DNA for the CDR3 is TGTGCCAGCAGCTTAGAGATCCCCCGGGTAAACAACGAGCAGTACTTC. Translating gives CASSLEIPRVNNEQYF.

V and J are TRBV19 and TRBJ2-6; 8 nucleotides align to TRBD2. The germline V gene encodes CDR1 LNHDA and CDR2 SQIVND (reference sequence). The CDR3 contains 19 residues. The V segment lost 4 bases and the J segment 0 bases; nucleotides outside the gene matches: 11. DNA for the CDR3: TGTGCCAGTAGTAACTCCCGGGGGGGGAGATACTCTGGGGCCAACGTCCTGACTTTC. This codes for CASSNSRGGRYSGANVLTF. The full variable domain, with the rest looked up from reference TRBV19 and TRBJ2-6, is DGGITQSPKYLFRKEGQNVTLSCEQNLNHDAMYWYRQDPGQGLRLIYYSQIVNDFQKGDIAEGYSVSREKKESFPLTVTSAQKNPTAFYLCASSNSRGGRYSGANVLTFGAGSRLTVL.

This clonotype was counted only a few times. The chain uses TRBV27 and TRBJ1-2; the match to TRBD1 covers 7 bases. CDR3 length equals 13 residues. The V segment lost 4 bases and the J segment 4 bases; nucleotides outside the gene matches: 3. Per the germline V gene, CDR1 is MNHEY and CDR2 is SMNVEV (reference sequence). CDR3 DNA: TGTGCCAGCAGTTCACAGGGGCCCTATGGCTACACCTTC. Translation gives CASSSQGPYGYTF.

In this sample, this clonotype turned up a few times. The chain is built from TRBV28 and TRBJ2-1, with 7 bases that match TRBD2. Per germline, CDR1 MDHEN and CDR2 SYDVKM. Germline trimming cut 4 bases from V and 12 bases from J; bases unmatched to any gene: 6. The CDR3 length is 12 residues. The CDR3 DNA follows: TGTGCCAGCAGTTCTTCTAGCGGACCGCAGTTCTTC. Translation: CASSSSSGPQFF.

This clonotype was counted a few times. This may arise from a read error, as a much more abundant clone is one base away. The chain links TRBV28 to TRBJ1-2; D is unclear. V was clipped by 10 bases and J by 1 base, with 10 bases between them. The CDR3 covers 12 residues. CDR1 MDHEN and CDR2 SYDVKM come from the germline V gene. CDR3 loop: CATSEVNYGYTF. CDR3 sequence (DNA): TGTGCCACCAGCGAGGTTAACTATGGCTACACCTTC.

V usage is TRBV12-3 or TRBV12-4 and J usage is TRBJ1-1; D might be TRBD1 (5 bases). Trimming shortened V by 7 bases and J by 2 bases, and 14 bases separated the two germline ends. The CDR3 is 14 amino acids. CDR3 DNA: TGTGCCAGCAATCTGTACCAGGGTAACACTGAAGCTTTCTTT. As protein: CASNLYQGNTEAFF.

Concerning this clonotype: At one boundary the junction diverges from the germline segment, which might be a read error. The rearrangement joins TRBV4-1 to TRBJ1-5; D is perhaps TRBD1 (5 bases). The CDR3 sequence is 15 residues long. In germline, CDR1 is MGHRA, CDR2 YSYEKL. CDR3 bases: TGTGCCAGCAGCCAAGGGGAAGGGGCCAGACAGCCCCAGCATTTT. It encodes CASSQGEGARQPQHF.

The chain combines TRBV7-9 with TRBJ1-2, with a tentative D call TRBD1 (5 bases). V lost 11 bases, J lost 3 bases, and 13 bases lay in between. Germline lookup yields CDR1 SEHNR and CDR2 FQNEAQ (reference sequence). The CDR3 has 12 amino acids. CDR3 sequence: CAGSGTDYGYTF. The DNA of the CDR3 is TGTGCCGGAAGCGGGACGGACTATGGCTACACCTTC. Variable domain in full (rest from reference TRBV7-9 and TRBJ1-2): DTGVSQNPRHKITKRGQNVTFRCDPISEHNRLYWYRQTLGQGPEFLTYFQNEAQLEKSRLLSDRFSAERPKGSFSTLEIQRTEQGDSAMYLCAGSGTDYGYTFGSGTRLTVV.

This clonotype was detected a few times. This rearrangement joins TRBV28 to TRBJ1-5; a weak D match, TRBD1 (6 bases). Germline-derived CDR1 and CDR2 are MDHEN and SYDVKM. Trimming left V 5 bases short and J 5 bases short, with 19 bases between. This CDR3 comprises 16 residues. CDR3 loop: CASSLSTGLKDQPQHF. CDR3 coding DNA: TGTGCCAGCAGTCTAAGTACAGGGTTAAAGGATCAGCCCCAGCATTTT.

The rearrangement uses TRBV6-2 or TRBV6-3 and TRBJ2-7, with no clear D. V was trimmed by 2 bases and J by 2 bases, leaving 7 bases between them. There are 13 residues in the CDR3. Per germline, CDR1 MNHEY and CDR2 SVGEGT. The DNA of the CDR3 is TGTGCCAGCAGTTACGGCGTTACCTACGAGCAGTACGTC. It codes for CASSYGVTYEQYV.

V gene TRBV6-2 or TRBV6-3 combines with J gene TRBJ2-1; 8 positions agree with TRBD2. Germline assignment: CDR1 MNHEY and CDR2 SVGEGT. This CDR3 is 15 amino acids long. With 0 bases clipped from V and 6 bases from J, the junction kept 4 bases outside the gene matches. CDR3 sequence (DNA): TGTGCCAGCAGTTACTCTCGGGAGGGAACCAATGAGCAGTTCTTC. Its translation is CASSYSREGTNEQFF.

This clonotype was counted a few times. The rearrangement joins TRBV6-5 to TRBJ2-7, with D possibly TRBD1 on 5 matching bases. Trimming took 5 bases from V and 3 from J, leaving 17 bases between them. The length of the CDR3 is 15 residues. Germline lookup yields CDR1 MNHEY and CDR2 SVGAGI. CDR3 in amino acids: CASSREDTYNYEQYF. CDR3 coding DNA: TGTGCCAGCAGTCGTGAGGACACTTACAACTACGAGCAGTACTTC.

This rearrangement joins TRBV6-6 to TRBJ2-7, with 7 bases lining up with TRBD2. CDR3 length: 16 amino acids. CDR1 MNHNY and CDR2 SVGAGI come from the germline V gene (reference sequence). After removal of 7 bases from V and 2 bases from J, the junction contained 14 bases not matched to a gene. The CDR3 DNA reads as TGTGCCAGCACCTGGGTCTGGTCGGGAGGAGCCTACGAGCAGTACTTC. It yields the protein CASTWVWSGGAYEQYF.